This T cell receptor (beta chain) was recovered during a study of CD8 T cells in ankylosing spondylitis. General observations from the study: A CD8+ phenotype characterized the disease-linked clones, which were relatively rare in peripheral blood.

There are many counts of this clonotype. Its antigen is not identified. Quantitative 5'-RACE was performed with molecular barcodes, and it yielded the TCR beta libraries. TCRdb reprocessed the 5' RACE reads via MiXCR and lists one record per CDR3 protein. The table has around 25,000 distinct CDR3 sequences, roughly 2.4% seen once; the top ten hold approximately 7.5%. The CDR3 is made up of 14 amino acids. Germline V gives CDR1 SGDLS, CDR2 YYNGEE. Between the trimmed V and J ends, which lost 0 bases and 1 base, there was a span of 7 bases. The chain uses TRBV9 and TRBJ2-5, with D possibly called TRBD1 or TRBD2 (5 bases each). The sequencing sample was made of blood, either unsorted or a sorted T cell fraction (not recorded which). The clonotype was recovered from a female donor with ankylosing spondylitis or in good health (not recorded which). This chain's CDR3 is CASSVGGTQETQYF. For the CDR3, the DNA is TGTGCCAGCAGCGTAGGAGGGACCCAAGAGACCCAGTACTTC.